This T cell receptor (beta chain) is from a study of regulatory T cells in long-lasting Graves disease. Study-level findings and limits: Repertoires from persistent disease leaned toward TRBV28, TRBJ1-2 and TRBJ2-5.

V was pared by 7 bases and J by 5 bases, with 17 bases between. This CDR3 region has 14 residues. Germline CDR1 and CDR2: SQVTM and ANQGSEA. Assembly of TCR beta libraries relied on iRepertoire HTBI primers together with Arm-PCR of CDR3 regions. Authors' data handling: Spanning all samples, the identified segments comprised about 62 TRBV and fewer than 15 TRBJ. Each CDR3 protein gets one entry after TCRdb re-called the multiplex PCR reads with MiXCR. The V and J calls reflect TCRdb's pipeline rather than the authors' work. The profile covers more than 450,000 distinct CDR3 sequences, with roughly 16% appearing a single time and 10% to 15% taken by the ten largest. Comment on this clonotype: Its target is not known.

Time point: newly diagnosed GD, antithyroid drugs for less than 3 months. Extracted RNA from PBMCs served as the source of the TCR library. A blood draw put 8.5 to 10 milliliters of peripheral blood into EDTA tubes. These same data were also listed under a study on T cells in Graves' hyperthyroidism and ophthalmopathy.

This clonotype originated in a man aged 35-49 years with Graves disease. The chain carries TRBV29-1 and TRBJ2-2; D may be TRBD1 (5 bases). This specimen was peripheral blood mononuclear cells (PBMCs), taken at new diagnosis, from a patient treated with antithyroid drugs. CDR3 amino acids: CSGLVGVRTGELFF. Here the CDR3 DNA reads TGCAGCGGCCTCGTAGGGGTTAGGACCGGGGAGCTGTTTTTT.